This passage covers 11 T cell receptor beta chains from one sample sequenced in a study of blood T cells in healthy people across ages. A second PCR of roughly 7 to 11 cycles used a sample-barcoded 5' primer and a J-beta primer mix. TCRdb used MiXCR to reprocess the 5' RACE reads, holding one entry per CDR3 protein. The table has roughly 2 million distinct CDR3 sequences, around 50% seen once. The sequenced material came from blood. These receptors were collected from a woman in her thirties or forties in good health.

The V call is TRBV11-2, the J call TRBJ2-5, with 14 nucleotides matching TRBD2. Germline V gene sequence: CDR1 SGHAT, CDR2 FQNNGV. CDR3 length equals 20 residues. V was pared by 6 bases and J by 3 bases, with 18 bases of the junction left unmatched. CDR3 loop: CASSHPPLRTSGGNKETQYF. DNA for the CDR3: TGTGCCAGCAGTCATCCCCCGCTAAGGACTAGCGGGGGGAATAAAGAGACCCAGTACTTC.

As to this clonotype: Compared with germline, one end of the junction differs, possibly owing to a read error. The chain employs TRBV5-1 and TRBJ2-3; either TRBD1 or TRBD2 may fit D (6 bases each). The CDR3 spans 14 residues. From germline, CDR1 is SGHRS and CDR2 YFSETQ. DNA of the CDR3: TGCGCCAGCAGCTTCGGGGGCTTAGATGATACGCGGTATTTT. Translation: CASSFGGLDDTRYF. Drawing the rest from reference TRBV5-1 and TRBJ2-3, the complete variable domain is KAGVTQTPRYLIKTRGQQVTLSCSPISGHRSVSWYQQTPGQGLQFLFEYFSETQRNKGNFPGRFSGRQFSNSRSEMNVSTLELGDSALYLCASSFGGLDDTRYFGPGTRLTVL.

The chain links TRBV5-1 to TRBJ2-1; TRBD1 matches 9 bases. CDR3 length equals 16 residues. Germline V gives CDR1 SGHRS, CDR2 YFSETQ. V shed 4 bases, J shed 7 bases, and the junction held 12 bases outside the gene matches. As DNA, the CDR3 is TGCGCCAGCAGCCTAGTCACCGGGACAGGGTGGAATGAGCAGTTCTTC. It encodes CASSLVTGTGWNEQFF.

The chain couples TRBV6-2 or TRBV6-3 to TRBJ1-2; a possible D gene is TRBD1 (5 bases). Germline loops: CDR1 MNHEY, CDR2 SVGEGT. V dropped 9 bases and J dropped 7 bases, with 24 bases sitting between them. The CDR3 runs to 15 residues. CDR3 loop: CASPREGLPCGGYTF. CDR3 DNA sequence: TGTGCCAGTCCGCGGGAGGGACTCCCGTGTGGTGGCTACACCTTC.

This clonotype was seen a handful of times. The chain is built from TRBV9 and TRBJ1-6; a weak D match, TRBD1 (5 bases). The V end lost 7 bases, the J end lost 10 bases, and 9 bases lay between the germline ends. The CDR3 consists of 11 residues. Germline values: CDR1 SGDLS, CDR2 YYNGEE. The DNA of the CDR3 is TGTGCCAGCGGGGCGCAGTCACCCCTCCACTTT. It translates to CASGAQSPLHF.

This chain links TRBV15 with TRBJ1-5; D not resolved. Germline V gene sequence: CDR1 LNHNV, CDR2 YYDKDF (reference sequence). Trimming took 6 bases from V and 3 from J, leaving 6 bases between them. The length of the CDR3 is 12 residues. CDR3 residues: CATRGYNQPQHF. CDR3 bases: TGTGCCACCAGGGGTTACAATCAGCCCCAGCATTTT.

This CDR3 reads CASSQASSGCWSFF. The CDR3 region has the DNA TGTGCCAGCAGCCAAGCCTCTAGCGGTTGCTGGTCGTTCTTC. This chain uses TRBV3-1 with TRBJ2-1; 7 positions match TRBD2. This CDR3 contains 14 residues. Germline trimming cut 1 base from V and 15 bases from J; bases unmatched to any gene: 12. The germline V gene has CDR1 LGHDT and CDR2 YNNKEL (reference sequence).

The chain uses TRBV27 and TRBJ2-5; TRBD1 agrees at 7 bases. CDR1 and CDR2 from the germline V gene are MNHEY and SMNVEV (reference sequence). V lost 6 bases and J lost 5; bases outside the gene matches: 6. CDR3 length: 13 residues. The CDR3 nucleotides read TGTGCCAGCAGGAGGGGGCAAAGCGAGACCCAGTACTTC. Its translation is CASRRGQSETQYF.

This chain connects TRBV6-5 to TRBJ2-1; D might be TRBD1 (6 bases). The germline V gene has CDR1 MNHEY and CDR2 SVGAGI. The V gene lost 0 bases and the J gene lost 13 bases, with 22 bases spanning the gap. This CDR3 has 16 residues. The CDR3 DNA sequence: TGTGCCAGCAGTTACTCCGTGGTACAGGGAACAGAGACCCAGTTCTTC. Protein product: CASSYSVVQGTETQFF.

The V gene is TRBV21-1, the J gene TRBJ1-4; TRBD1, as called in the table, went unchecked against the DNA. TRBV21-1 is annotated as a pseudogene. The CDR3 totals 17 residues. CDR3: CASSKRDRGGTNEKLFF. Here the CDR3 DNA reads TGTGCCAGCAGCAAAAGGGACAGGGGAGGGACTAATGAAAAACTGTTTTTT.

V usage is TRBV5-5 and J usage is TRBJ1-2; no reliable D call. CDR3 length equals 15 residues. V was shortened by 1 base and J by 4 bases, with 14 bases between the two germline ends. Germline lookup yields CDR1 SGHKS and CDR2 YYEKEE (reference sequence). The CDR3 sequence is CASSLNSPDFYGYTF. CDR3 sequence (DNA): TGTGCCAGCAGCTTGAATTCCCCCGATTTCTATGGCTACACCTTC.